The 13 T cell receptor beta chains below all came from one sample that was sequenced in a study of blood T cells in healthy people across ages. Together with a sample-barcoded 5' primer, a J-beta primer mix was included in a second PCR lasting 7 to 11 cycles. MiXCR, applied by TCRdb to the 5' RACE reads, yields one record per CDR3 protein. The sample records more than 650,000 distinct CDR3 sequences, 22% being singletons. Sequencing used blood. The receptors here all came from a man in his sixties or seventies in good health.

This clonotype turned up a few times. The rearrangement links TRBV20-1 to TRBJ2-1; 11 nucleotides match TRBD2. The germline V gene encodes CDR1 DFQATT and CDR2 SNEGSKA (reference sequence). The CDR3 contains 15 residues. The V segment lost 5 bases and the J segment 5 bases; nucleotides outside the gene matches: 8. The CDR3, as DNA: TGCAGTGCTTACACCGGGACTAGCGGAAACAATGAGCAGTTCTTC. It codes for CSAYTGTSGNNEQFF.

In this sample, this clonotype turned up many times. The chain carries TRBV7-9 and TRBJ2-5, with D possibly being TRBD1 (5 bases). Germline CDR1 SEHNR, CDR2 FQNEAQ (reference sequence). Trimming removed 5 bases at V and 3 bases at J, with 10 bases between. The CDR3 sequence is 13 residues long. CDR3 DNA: TGTGCCAGCAGCGCCAGGGATAAAGAGACCCAGTACTTC. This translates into CASSARDKETQYF.

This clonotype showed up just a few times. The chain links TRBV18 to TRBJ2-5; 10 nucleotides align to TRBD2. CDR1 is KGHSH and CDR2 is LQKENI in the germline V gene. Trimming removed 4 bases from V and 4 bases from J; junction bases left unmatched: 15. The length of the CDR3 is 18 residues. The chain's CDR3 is CASSLQMGLAGEGETQYF. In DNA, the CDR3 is TGTGCCAGCTCACTCCAAATGGGGCTAGCGGGAGAAGGAGAGACCCAGTACTTC.

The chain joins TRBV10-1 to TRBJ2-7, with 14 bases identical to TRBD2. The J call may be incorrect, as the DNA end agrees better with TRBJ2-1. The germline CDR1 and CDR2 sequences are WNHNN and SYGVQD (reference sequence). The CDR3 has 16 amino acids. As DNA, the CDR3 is TGCGCCAGCAGAATGGGACTAGCGGGGGCTTGGGGTGAGCAGTTCTTC. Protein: CASRMGLAGAWGEQFF.

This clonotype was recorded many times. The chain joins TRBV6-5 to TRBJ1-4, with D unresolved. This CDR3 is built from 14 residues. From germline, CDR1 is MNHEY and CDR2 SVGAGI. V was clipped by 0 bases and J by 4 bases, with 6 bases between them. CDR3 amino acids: CASSYSPVNEKLFF. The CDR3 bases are TGTGCCAGCAGTTACTCGCCAGTTAATGAAAAACTGTTTTTT.

DNA for the CDR3: TGTGCCAGCTCACCCTGGGACAGGGGCACAGATACGCAGCATTTT. Its translation: CASSPWDRGTDTQHF. The V and J genes are TRBV18 and TRBJ2-3; 10 nucleotides line up with TRBD1. The DNA end favors TRBJ1-5, so the J call may be wrong. This CDR3 region has 15 residues. The V gene's germline CDR1 is KGHSH and CDR2 LQKENI.

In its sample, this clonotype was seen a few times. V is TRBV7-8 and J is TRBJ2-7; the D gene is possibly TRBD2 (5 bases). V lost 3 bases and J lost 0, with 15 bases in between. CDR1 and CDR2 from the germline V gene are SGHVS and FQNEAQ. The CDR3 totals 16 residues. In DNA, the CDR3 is TGTGCCAGCAGCTTTGGTCCCCCGGGGTCCTCCTACGAGCAGTACTTC. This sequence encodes CASSFGPPGSSYEQYF.

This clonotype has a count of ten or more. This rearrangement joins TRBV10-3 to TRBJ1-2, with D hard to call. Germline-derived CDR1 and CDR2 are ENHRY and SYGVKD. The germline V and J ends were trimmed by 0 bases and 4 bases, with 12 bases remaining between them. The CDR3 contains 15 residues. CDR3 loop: CAISESGRSLYGYTF. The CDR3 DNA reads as TGTGCCATCAGTGAGTCAGGACGCAGCCTCTATGGCTACACCTTC.

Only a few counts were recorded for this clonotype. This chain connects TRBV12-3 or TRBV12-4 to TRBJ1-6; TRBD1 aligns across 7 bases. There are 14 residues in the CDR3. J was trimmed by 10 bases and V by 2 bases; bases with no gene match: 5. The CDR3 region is CASSLNTGVSPLHF. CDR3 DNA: TGTGCCAGCAGTTTAAATACAGGGGTGTCACCCCTCCACTTT.

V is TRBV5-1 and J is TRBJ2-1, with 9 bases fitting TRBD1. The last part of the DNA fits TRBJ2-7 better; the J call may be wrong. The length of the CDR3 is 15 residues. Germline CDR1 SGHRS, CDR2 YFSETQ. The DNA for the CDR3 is TGCGCCAGCAGCTTCGACAGGGGGAGTTTCTACGAGCAGTACTTC. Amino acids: CASSFDRGSFYEQYF.

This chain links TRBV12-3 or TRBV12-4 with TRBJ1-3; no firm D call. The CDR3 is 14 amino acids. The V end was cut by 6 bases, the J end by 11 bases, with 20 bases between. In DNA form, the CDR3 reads TGTGCCAGCAGCAGAAGAGGGATCCGCGTCGCCATATATTTT. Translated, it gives CASSRRGIRVAIYF.

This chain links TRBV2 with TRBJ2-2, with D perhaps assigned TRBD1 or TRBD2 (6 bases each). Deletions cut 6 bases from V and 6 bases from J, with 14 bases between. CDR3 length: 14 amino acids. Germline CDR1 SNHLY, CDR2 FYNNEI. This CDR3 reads CASRRDIEAGELFF. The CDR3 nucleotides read TGTGCCAGCAGGCGGGACATCGAGGCCGGGGAGCTGTTTTTT. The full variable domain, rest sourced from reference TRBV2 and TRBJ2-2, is EPEVTQTPSHQVTQMGQEVILRCVPISNHLYFYWYRQILGQKVEFLVSFYNNEISEKSEIFDDQFSVERPDGSNFTLKIRSTKLEDSAMYFCASRRDIEAGELFFGEGSRLTVL.

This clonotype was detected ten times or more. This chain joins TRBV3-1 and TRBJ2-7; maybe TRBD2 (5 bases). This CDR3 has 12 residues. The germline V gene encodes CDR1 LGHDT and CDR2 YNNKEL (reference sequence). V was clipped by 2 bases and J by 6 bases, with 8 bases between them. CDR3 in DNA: TGTGCCAGCAGCCAAAACGGGATCGAGCAGTACTTC. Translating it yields CASSQNGIEQYF.